Each of the 24 T cell receptor beta chains below was sequenced from the same sample in a study of cytomegalovirus exposure and HLA in healthy donors. PCR amplification relied on 60 Vbeta primers (plus 13 Jbeta primers). Sequencing used immunoSEQ multiplex PCR; TCRdb keeps in-frame clones, though not all of them. There are about 150,000 clones in the sample; 65% to 85% occur only once, and less than 3% lies in the top ten. What was sequenced was PBMCs. All receptors derive from a male donor in good health and CMV-seronegative.

The chain combines TRBV15 with TRBJ2-3; D unclear. There are 16 residues in the CDR3. The V end lost 0 bases, the J end lost 0 bases, and 10 bases lay between the germline ends. Germline V lookup: CDR1 LNHNV, CDR2 YYDKDF (reference sequence). CDR3 sequence reads: CATSRDGQSSTDTQYF. Here the CDR3 DNA reads TGTGCCACCAGCAGAGATGGGCAGAGTAGCACAGATACGCAGTATTTT.

The gene calls are TRBV4-2 and TRBJ2-5; perhaps TRBD1 as D (6 bases). The J call may be wrong; the DNA end is better matched by TRBJ2-7. This CDR3 has 15 residues. From germline, CDR1 is LGHNA and CDR2 YNFKEQ. CDR3: CASSQVGQGTYEQYF. Here the CDR3 DNA reads TGTGCCAGCAGCCAAGTGGGGCAGGGGACGTACGAGCAGTACTTC.

This chain joins TRBV19 and TRBJ1-5, with 10 bases identical to TRBD1. The CDR3 is 16 residues long. Germline CDR1 LNHDA, CDR2 SQIVND (reference sequence). V gave up 4 bases and J gave up 7 bases; unmatched junction bases: 10. CDR3 sequence (DNA): TGTGCCAGTAGTACGCAAACCGGGACAGGGGCCCAGCCCCAGCATTTT. This sequence encodes CASSTQTGTGAQPQHF.

To note about this clone: The sample has other DNA sequences that encode this CDR3 too. This rearrangement joins TRBV20-1 to TRBJ2-7; maybe TRBD2 (6 bases). Per germline, CDR1 DFQATT and CDR2 SNEGSKA (reference sequence). The CDR3 is 11 residues long. V dropped 3 bases and J dropped 4 bases, with 7 bases sitting between them. CDR3 residues: CSASGGYEQYF. The CDR3 nucleotides read TGCAGTGCTAGCGGAGGGTACGAGCAGTACTTC.

As concerns this clone: The sample has other DNA sequences that encode this CDR3 too. The chain employs TRBV9 and TRBJ2-3; D gene unclear. Germline V gene lookup returns CDR1 SGDLS and CDR2 YYNGEE. V was cut by 0 bases and J by 1 base, with 3 bases left in between. There are 13 residues in the CDR3. CDR3 nucleotide sequence: TGTGCCAGCAGCGTAGCGGGCACAGATACGCAGTATTTT. This translates into CASSVAGTDTQYF.

The chain recombines TRBV6-1 with TRBJ2-5, with 8 positions matching TRBD2. There are 15 residues in the CDR3. Germline loops: CDR1 MNHNS, CDR2 SASEGT. V was clipped by 5 bases and J by 2 bases; unmatched bases: 7. CDR3 in amino acids: CASSPVTSGQETQYF. In DNA, the CDR3 is TGTGCCAGCAGTCCCGTTACTAGCGGACAAGAGACCCAGTACTTC.

The J gene is TRBJ1-3, the V gene TRBV9; D not resolved. Between the trimmed V and J ends, which lost 0 bases and 3 bases, there was a span of 10 bases. CDR1 and CDR2 from the germline V gene are SGDLS and YYNGEE. The CDR3 consists of 15 residues. The CDR3 DNA sequence: TGTGCCAGCAGCGTAGGCGGCGTCGGTGGAAACACCATATATTTT. Translation gives CASSVGGVGGNTIYF.

This rearrangement joins TRBV5-6 to TRBJ2-1; 9 bases agree with TRBD2. With V trimmed by 5 bases and J by 16 bases, 16 bases remained unmatched. This CDR3 has 14 residues. CDR1 and CDR2 from the germline V gene are SGHDT and YYEEEE. CDR3 nucleotides: TGTGCCAGCAGTTCCCCGGGACTAGCAGGCGGTCAATTCTTC. Its translation: CASSSPGLAGGQFF.

CDR3 loop: CASSIGGDNDQPQHF. In DNA form, the CDR3 reads TGTGCCAGTAGTATTGGGGGGGACAACGATCAGCCCCAGCATTTT. The rearrangement links TRBV19 to TRBJ1-5; TRBD1 might be the D (6 bases). This CDR3 has 15 residues. V lost 3 bases and J lost 5, with 14 bases in between. Germline loops: CDR1 LNHDA, CDR2 SQIVND (reference sequence).

The CDR3 region has the DNA TGTGCCTGCTTTGACAGGATGGGGACTGAAGCTTTCTTT. Its protein product is CACFDRMGTEAFF. The chain joins TRBV30 to TRBJ1-1; D is possibly TRBD1 (6 bases). Trimming shortened V by 6 bases and J by 5 bases, and 16 bases separated the two germline ends. The CDR3 extends over 13 amino acids. The germline V gene encodes CDR1 GTSNPN and CDR2 SVGIG (reference sequence).

The J gene is TRBJ2-4, the V gene TRBV18; a possible D gene is TRBD1 (9 bases). From germline, CDR1 is KGHSH and CDR2 LQKENI. Trimming shortened V by 3 bases and J by 9 bases, and 18 bases separated the two germline ends. The CDR3 has 15 amino acids. The CDR3 sequence: CASSPGGDRASIQYF. The CDR3, as DNA: TGTGCCAGCTCACCCGGGGGGGACAGGGCAAGCATTCAGTACTTC. The whole variable domain, remainder taken from reference TRBV18 and TRBJ2-4, is NAGVMQNPRHLVRRRGQEARLRCSPMKGHSHVYWYRQLPEEGLKFMVYLQKENIIDESGMPKERFSAEFPKEGPSILRIQQVVRGDSAAYFCASSPGGDRASIQYFGAGTRLSVL.

The chain has TRBV19 and TRBJ2-7; 9 nucleotides agree with TRBD2. The germline V gene has CDR1 LNHDA and CDR2 SQIVND (reference sequence). Losses at the gene ends were 5 bases for V and 2 bases for J; bases not matched to a gene: 10. The CDR3 has 16 residues. In DNA form, the CDR3 reads TGTGCCAGTAGTCCTCGACTAGCGGATCAAACCTACGAGCAGTACTTC. Encoded protein: CASSPRLADQTYEQYF.

The chain recombines TRBV19 with TRBJ2-2; D is possibly TRBD2 (5 bases). Germline assignment: CDR1 LNHDA and CDR2 SQIVND (reference sequence). There are 13 residues in the CDR3. V lost 6 bases and J lost 0, with 5 bases in between. The CDR3 loop is CASSGANTGELFF. CDR3 nucleotide sequence: TGTGCCAGTAGCGGGGCGAACACCGGGGAGCTGTTTTTT. The variable domain in full, with the rest retrieved from reference TRBV19 and TRBJ2-2, is DGGITQSPKYLFRKEGQNVTLSCEQNLNHDAMYWYRQDPGQGLRLIYYSQIVNDFQKGDIAEGYSVSREKKESFPLTVTSAQKNPTAFYLCASSGANTGELFFGEGSRLTVL.

This chain uses TRBV2 with TRBJ2-3; maybe TRBD2 (6 bases). Germline CDR1 and CDR2: SNHLY and FYNNEI. The CDR3 covers 14 residues. Deletions cut 7 bases from V and 2 bases from J, with 13 bases between. CDR3 in amino acids: CASTRDWSTDTQYF. In DNA form, the CDR3 reads TGTGCCAGCACCCGGGACTGGTCCACAGATACGCAGTATTTT.

V gene TRBV5-6 combines with J gene TRBJ1-2; 10 positions match TRBD1. This CDR3 region has 15 residues. Germline-derived CDR1 and CDR2 are SGHDT and YYEEEE. After removal of 4 bases from V and 7 bases from J, the junction contained 10 bases not matched to a gene. CDR3 in amino acids: CASSLPWGDRGGYTF. CDR3 DNA sequence: TGTGCCAGCAGCCTCCCATGGGGGGACAGGGGTGGCTACACCTTC.

J is TRBJ2-1 and V is TRBV7-9, with 8 positions matching TRBD1. The germline CDR1 and CDR2 sequences are SEHNR and FQNEAQ (reference sequence). The CDR3 totals 13 residues. V shed 4 bases, J shed 15 bases, and the junction held 11 bases outside the gene matches. CDR3 DNA: TGTGCCAGCAGCTACCAGCCGACAGGGGTCGCGTTCTTC. Translated, it gives CASSYQPTGVAFF.

This chain joins TRBV4-2 and TRBJ2-6; TRBD1 matches 7 bases. The junction had 12 bases not matched to a gene; V was cut back by 1 base and J by 0 bases. Germline V gene data show CDR1 as LGHNA and CDR2 as YNFKEQ. CDR3 size: 20 residues. CDR3 DNA sequence: TGTGCCAGCAGCCAAGGTAGTGGAGACAGGGTGGTCTCTGGGGCCAACGTCCTGACTTTC. The encoded protein is CASSQGSGDRVVSGANVLTF.

The rearrangement uses TRBV19 and TRBJ2-4; 8 nucleotides align to TRBD2. V was pared by 6 bases and J by 5 bases, with 12 bases of the junction left unmatched. The CDR3 is made up of 16 amino acids. The germline gives CDR1 LNHDA, CDR2 SQIVND (reference sequence). The CDR3, as DNA: TGTGCCAGTAGCCCGGGACTAGGAGGGGTGGAAAACATTCAGTACTTC. Translated: CASSPGLGGVENIQYF.

The J gene is TRBJ2-1, the V gene TRBV5-4, with D possibly being TRBD1 (6 bases). Germline V gene lookup returns CDR1 SGHNT and CDR2 YYREEE (reference sequence). This CDR3 has 15 residues. V was shortened by 4 bases and J by 2 bases, with 13 bases between the two germline ends. CDR3 sequence: CASSPDSPAYNEQFF. CDR3 in DNA: TGTGCCAGCAGCCCGGACAGTCCGGCCTACAATGAGCAGTTCTTC.

The chain employs TRBV13 and TRBJ2-5; maybe TRBD2 (6 bases). This CDR3 has 13 amino acids. The germline V and J ends were trimmed by 2 bases and 6 bases, with 10 bases remaining between them. Germline CDR1 and CDR2: PRHDT and FYEKMQ (reference sequence). The CDR3 region is CASSLTGSQTQYF. CDR3 bases: TGTGCCAGCAGCTTAACCGGGAGTCAGACCCAGTACTTC.

The chain carries TRBV6-6 and TRBJ1-4; D is unclear. The V end lost 0 bases, the J end lost 8 bases, and 16 bases lay between the germline ends. CDR1 MNHNY and CDR2 SVGAGI come from the germline V gene (reference sequence). There are 16 residues in the CDR3. The DNA of the CDR3 is TGTGCCAGCAGTTACTCATACGGGGAGGCGGGAGAAAAACTGTTTTTT. Translation gives CASSYSYGEAGEKLFF.

Only one count was recorded for this clone. V and J are TRBV7-9 and TRBJ2-2; 7 positions match TRBD2. CDR3 length: 16 amino acids. CDR1 is SEHNR, CDR2 FQNEAQ, per germline (reference sequence). J gave up 4 bases and V 3 bases, and 8 bases lay outside the gene matches. CDR3 amino acids: CASSLRGGPTTGELFF. DNA of the CDR3: TGTGCCAGCAGCTTGCGGGGAGGGCCGACCACCGGGGAGCTGTTTTTT.

V is TRBV10-2 and J is TRBJ1-2; 10 nucleotides match TRBD1. The V gene's germline CDR1 is WSHSY and CDR2 SAAADI. Trimming cost V 3 bases and J 5 bases; bases outside gene matches: 9. This CDR3 region has 16 residues. CDR3 sequence reads: CASSDSGTGEWYGYTF. For the CDR3, the DNA is TGCGCCAGCAGTGACTCCGGGACAGGGGAGTGGTATGGCTACACCTTC.

This clone was seen only once. The J gene is TRBJ2-3, the V gene TRBV18; possible D gene TRBD2, 5 bases. The V end lost 0 bases, the J end lost 5 bases, and 9 bases lay between the germline ends. There are 14 residues in the CDR3. Germline values: CDR1 KGHSH, CDR2 LQKENI. CDR3 bases: TGTGCCAGCTCACCACCGTTGAGGGTAGATACGCAGTATTTT. It codes for CASSPPLRVDTQYF. Looking up the rest from reference TRBV18 and TRBJ2-3 gives the full variable domain: NAGVMQNPRHLVRRRGQEARLRCSPMKGHSHVYWYRQLPEEGLKFMVYLQKENIIDESGMPKERFSAEFPKEGPSILRIQQVVRGDSAAYFCASSPPLRVDTQYFGPGTRLTVL.